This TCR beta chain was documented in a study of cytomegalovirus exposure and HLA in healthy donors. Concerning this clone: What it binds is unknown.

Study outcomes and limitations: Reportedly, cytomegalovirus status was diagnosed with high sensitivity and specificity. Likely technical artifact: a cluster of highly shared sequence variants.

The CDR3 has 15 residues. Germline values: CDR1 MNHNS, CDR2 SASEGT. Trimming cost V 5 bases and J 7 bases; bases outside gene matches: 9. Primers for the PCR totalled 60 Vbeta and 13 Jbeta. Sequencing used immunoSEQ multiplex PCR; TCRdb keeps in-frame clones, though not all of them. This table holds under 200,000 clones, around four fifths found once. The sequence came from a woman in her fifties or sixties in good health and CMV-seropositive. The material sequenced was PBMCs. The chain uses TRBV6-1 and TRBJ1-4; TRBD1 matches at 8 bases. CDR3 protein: CASSNPGGSGEKLFF. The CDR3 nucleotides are TGTGCCAGCAGTAACCCAGGGGGCTCGGGTGAAAAACTGTTTTTT.